This record covers a single T cell receptor (beta chain). This record belongs to a study of cytomegalovirus exposure and HLA in healthy donors. The study ran its PCR with 60 Vbeta and 13 Jbeta primers. The data were produced by immunoSEQ multiplex PCR, yet TCRdb's version contains in-frame clones alone and is incomplete. This sample has more than 150,000 clones, with roughly four fifths found just once. The CDR3 covers 14 residues. The germline V gene encodes CDR1 MNHEY and CDR2 SVGAGI. V was cut by 6 bases and J by 11 bases, with 22 bases left in between. Sequenced input: PBMCs. The gene calls are TRBV6-5 and TRBJ2-5; tentative D call: TRBD2 (6 bases). The clonotype originates from a man aged 35 to 55 in good health and CMV-seronegative. CDR3 in amino acids: CASSAGTSVKEQYF. CDR3 bases: TGTGCCAGCAGCGCCGGGACTTCTGTAAAAGAGCAGTACTTC.